This entry features one T cell receptor beta chain sequence. Its specificity is not known. This sample stems from a study of shared clonotypes between healthy human individuals. Study-wide results and caveats: Larger richness was generally estimated for naive than memory subsets.

Repertoires were generated with immunoSEQ multiplex PCR, while TCRdb's copy carries only in-frame clones and drops some. The profile shows around 2,100,000 clones, approximately 94% of them singletons. In the naive CD8 group, cells lacked CD45RO and were positively selected for CCR7, so terminally differentiated effector memory CD45RA+ cells were left out. The sample consisted of naive CD8+ T cells sorted from blood. The receptor comes from a man younger than 35 in good health.

The DNA for the CDR3 is TGTGCCAGCAGCTCGCTACAGGGGTCAAGCACAGATACGCAGTATTTT. As protein: CASSSLQGSSTDTQYF. This chain uses TRBV7-2 with TRBJ2-3, with TRBD1 matching 7 bases. The CDR3 has 16 amino acids. Trimming removed 4 bases from V and 0 bases from J; junction bases left unmatched: 7. Germline CDR1 and CDR2: SGHTA and FQGNSA.